The sequence of this TCR beta chain was determined in a study of blood T cell repertoires in COVID-19. Per the study methods: Estimates of nucleated cell counts were drawn from the amplification of reference gene primers. Clones were read by immunoSEQ multiplex PCR, and TCRdb kept only the in-frame ones, dropping some. V and J calls and clone size are those listed in that table; D and trimming were worked out from the DNA. This table has roughly 250,000 clones, roughly 88% appearing once. The V gene lost 0 bases and the J gene lost 4 bases, with 9 bases spanning the gap. CDR1 MGHRA and CDR2 YSYEKL come from the germline V gene. The CDR3 runs 14 residues.

The chain employs TRBV4-1 and TRBJ1-2; D possibly corresponds to TRBD1 (6 bases). Sequencing was done on a sample of peripheral blood. The clonotype comes from a woman between 35 and 50 years old who had recovered from COVID-19. The CDR3 sequence: CASSQEQGPYGYTF. The CDR3 DNA is TGCGCCAGCAGCCAAGAGCAGGGGCCCTATGGCTACACCTTC.